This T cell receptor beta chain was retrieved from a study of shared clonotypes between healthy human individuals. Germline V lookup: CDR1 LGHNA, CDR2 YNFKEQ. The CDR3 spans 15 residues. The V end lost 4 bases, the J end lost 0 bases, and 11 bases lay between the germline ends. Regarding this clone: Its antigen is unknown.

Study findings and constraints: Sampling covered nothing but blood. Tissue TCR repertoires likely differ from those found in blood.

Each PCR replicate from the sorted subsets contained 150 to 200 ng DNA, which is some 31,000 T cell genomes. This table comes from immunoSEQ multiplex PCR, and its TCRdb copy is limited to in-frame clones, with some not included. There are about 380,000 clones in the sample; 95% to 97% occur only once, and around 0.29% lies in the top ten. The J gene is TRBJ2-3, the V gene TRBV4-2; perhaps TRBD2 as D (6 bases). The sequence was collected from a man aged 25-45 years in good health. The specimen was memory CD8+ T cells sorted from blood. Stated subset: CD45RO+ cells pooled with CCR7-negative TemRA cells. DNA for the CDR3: TGTGCCAGCAGCCCTTCCGGGACTAGCACAGATACGCAGTATTTT. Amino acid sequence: CASSPSGTSTDTQYF.